This is a list of T cell receptor beta chains from one sample in a study of blood T cell repertoires in COVID-19. Produced via immunoSEQ multiplex PCR; TCRdb's table is partial and in-frame only. The data contain under 200,000 clones, 80% to 90% of them singletons. Sequencing was done on a sample of peripheral blood. Receptors originate from a woman between 65 and 79 years old with COVID-19, enrolled during active disease. Each CDR3 is given with its conserved first and last residue. D genes are given only for firm matches. Size values are once, few and many counts, or a class for expanded clones, and some rows have none.

cdr3_length j_call clone_size v_call d_call cdr3_nt cdr3_aa
16 TRBJ2-2 - TRBV7-2 TRBD2 TGTGCCAGCAGCCCCCGACTAGCGGCCAACACCGGGGAGCTGTTTTTT CASSPRLAANTGELFF
14 TRBJ2-7 - TRBV19 TRBD2 TGTGCCAGTAGTATACAAGCGGGACCCTCGGAGCAGTACTTC CASSIQAGPSEQYF
14 TRBJ2-3 - TRBV27 - TGTGCCAGCAGTTTAACTCCCGGTGGAGATACGCAGTATTTT CASSLTPGGDTQYF
16 TRBJ1-2 - TRBV5-1 - TGCGCCAGCAGCTTGGGTAGTACCAGGGAGGTCGGTGGCTACACCTTC CASSLGSTREVGGYTF
15 TRBJ1-3 once TRBV12-5 - TGTGCTAGTGGTTTTGGAAGGGGATCTGGAAACACCATATATTTT CASGFGRGSGNTIYF
13 TRBJ1-1 - TRBV29-1 - TGCAGCGTTGAAGGCGGGCAGACCAGTGACGCTTTCTTT CSVEGGQTSDAFF
15 TRBJ2-1 - TRBV10-3 - TGTGCCATCAGTCCTACCATGAGCTCCTACAATGAGCAGTTCTTC CAISPTMSSYNEQFF
13 TRBJ2-7 - TRBV11-2 - TGTGCCAGCAGCTTAGTCAGGGGCTACGAGCAGTACTTC CASSLVRGYEQYF
12 TRBJ2-3 - TRBV11-3 - TGTGCCAGCAGCGGACGAGGGTTTACGCAGTATTTT CASSGRGFTQYF
14 TRBJ1-6 - TRBV3-1/TRBV3-2 TRBD1 TGTGCCAGCAGTGTAGGACAGGTTAATTCACCCCTCCACTTT CASSVGQVNSPLHF
13 TRBJ2-1 - TRBV7-2 - TGTGCCAGCAGGAGAGGGCCCTCCGGTGAGCAGTTCTTC CASRRGPSGEQFF
14 TRBJ1-6 once TRBV6-6 TRBD1 TGTGCCAGCAGAACAGGGGGTGGGTGGCAAACCCTCCACTTT CASRTGGGWQTLHF
14 TRBJ2-2 - TRBV7-9 - TGTGCCAGCACCTTTAGCGAGAACACCGGGGAGCTGTTTTTT CASTFSENTGELFF
14 TRBJ1-6 - TRBV19 TRBD1 TGTGCCAGTAGTGAGGACAGGGGTTATTCACCCCTCCACTTT CASSEDRGYSPLHF
13 TRBJ2-1 few TRBV12-3/TRBV12-4 - TGTGCCAGCTCGGCCTCCCTAGGGGGTGAGCAGTTCTTC CASSASLGGEQFF
15 TRBJ1-6 - TRBV6-5 TRBD1 TGTGCCAGCAGAAACAGGGGCCTATATAATTCACCCCTCCACTTT CASRNRGLYNSPLHF
15 TRBJ2-1 - TRBV29-1 - TGCAGCGTTGAAGAGAGTCCGTCCGCGCACGGGGAGCAGTTCTTC CSVEESPSAHGEQFF
15 TRBJ2-5 - TRBV5-5 - TGTGCCAGCAGCTTGAACAGAGTCCAGGGAGAGACCCAGTACTTC CASSLNRVQGETQYF
13 TRBJ2-2 - TRBV10-3 - TGTGCCATCAGTGGCCCGGCGGCCGGGGAGCTGTTTTTT CAISGPAAGELFF
17 TRBJ2-3 - TRBV29-1 TRBD2 TGCAGCGTTGAAAGTCTAGCGGGGGGTCCAGGCACAGATACGCAGTATTTT CSVESLAGGPGTDTQYF
15 TRBJ2-3 - TRBV5-1 TRBD1 TGCGCCAGCAGCCCCTTGGGGACAGGAGGAGATACGCAGTATTTT CASSPLGTGGDTQYF
14 TRBJ1-2 once TRBV5-6 TRBD1 TGTGCCAGCAGCTGGACAGGGGGCTTAGGAGGCTACACCTTC CASSWTGGLGGYTF
14 TRBJ2-1 - TRBV19 TRBD1 TGTGCCAGTAGTCGGACAGGGGGATACAATGAGCAGTTCTTC CASSRTGGYNEQFF
14 TRBJ1-3 - TRBV7-2 - TGTGCCAGCAGCTCCGGGGGGGTTGGAAACACCATATATTTT CASSSGGVGNTIYF
13 TRBJ2-1 - TRBV25-1 - TGTGCCAGCAGGGACTCCCCCTACAATGAGCAGTTCTTC CASRDSPYNEQFF
16 TRBJ1-4 - TRBV11-2 TRBD1 TGTGCCAGCAGCCCGGGTAGAGCAGGGGGCAATGAAAAACTGTTTTTT CASSPGRAGGNEKLFF
14 TRBJ2-7 - TRBV4-1 - TGCGCCAGCAGCCAAGATGGAGGGTTCAACGAGCAGTACTTC CASSQDGGFNEQYF
11 TRBJ2-6 - TRBV29-1 - TGCAGCGTTGCACCTAACAACGTCCTGACTTTC CSVAPNNVLTF